These T cell receptor beta chains were read from a single sample in a study of T cell repertoires in cytomegalovirus infection. TCRdb independently ran MiXCR on the reads; one entry per CDR3 protein. Of 740,000 or so distinct CDR3 sequences listed, 35% to 40% are singletons. The sample comprised PBMCs. The origin of the receptors is a human donor in good health (CMV status not recorded). Some clones in this sample may be carry-over from other donors' samples. Both conserved end residues are part of each CDR3. A D gene is named only where the DNA matches it firmly. Size values are once, few and many counts, or a class for expanded clones, and some rows have none.

V,D,size,J,DNA,CDR3
TRBV12-3/TRBV12-4,-,-,TRBJ1-2,TGTGCCAGCAGTTTCGGGGGAGCGGGGACGCGTAACTATGGCTACACCTTC,CASSFGGAGTRNYGYTF
TRBV7-8,TRBD1,many,TRBJ2-1,TGTGCCAGCAGCCCAAAGGACAGGGTAGCCAATGAGCAGTTCTTC,CASSPKDRVANEQFF
TRBV28,-,few,TRBJ2-7,TGTGCCAGCAGACCAGGACACAGCATCTACGAGCAGTACTTC,CASRPGHSIYEQYF
TRBV12-3/TRBV12-4,-,-,TRBJ1-5,TGTGCCAGCAGTCCATTCCAGGGGACCTTCAATCAGCCCCAGCATTTT,CASSPFQGTFNQPQHF
TRBV28,TRBD1,-,TRBJ1-1,TGTGCCAGCACCCAAAGCCCCCCTCGACAGGGGTGGGTGCCTGAAGCTTTCTTT,CASTQSPPRQGWVPEAFF
TRBV20-1,-,few,TRBJ2-1,TGCAGTGCTAGACGTACTCGAGTCTACAATGAGCAGTTCTTC,CSARRTRVYNEQFF
TRBV6-5,-,-,TRBJ1-1,TGTTCCACCTCTAACAGGAACACTGAAGCTTTCTTT,CSTSNRNTEAFF
TRBV7-8,TRBD1,many,TRBJ1-6,TGTGCCAGCAGCTCGACGGGACAGGGGAATTCACCCCTCCACTTT,CASSSTGQGNSPLHF
TRBV27,-,-,TRBJ1-1,TGTGCCAGCAGTTCCGAGCCGGACAGTTCCCTAGCCATGAACACTGAAGCTTTCTTT,CASSSEPDSSLAMNTEAFF
TRBV28,-,many,TRBJ1-4,TGTGCCAGCACCAGGGAGCGGGGTCGAGCTAATGAAAAACTGTTTTTT,CASTRERGRANEKLFF
TRBV12-3/TRBV12-4,TRBD2,-,TRBJ2-3,TGTGCCAGCAGAGATACTAGCGGGAGGGCAGATACGCAGTATTTT,CASRDTSGRADTQYF
TRBV5-6,-,few,TRBJ2-7,TGTGCCAGCAGCTTCGGGGGGCTAGACTTCTACGAGCAGTACTTC,CASSFGGLDFYEQYF
TRBV12-3/TRBV12-4,-,few,TRBJ2-7,TGTGCCAGCACCATAGTTGCGGGTAAGGGGCAGTACTTC,CASTIVAGKGQYF
TRBV7-4,-,many,TRBJ1-1,TGTGCCAGCACCCGGAGGGACCTCTCTAGTCGGGCTTTCTTT,CASTRRDLSSRAFF
TRBV28,TRBD1,few,TRBJ1-2,TGTGCCAGCAGAGGGGACAGTCGTAACTATGGCTACACCTTC,CASRGDSRNYGYTF
TRBV20-1,-,-,TRBJ1-1,TGCAGTGCTAGAGTCGACACTGAAGCTTTCTTT,CSARVDTEAFF
TRBV5-1,TRBD2,-,TRBJ2-1,TGCGCCAGCAGCTCTGGAACTAGCGGGGGGGCACGGCATGAGCAGTTCTTC,CASSSGTSGGARHEQFF
TRBV7-2,-,-,TRBJ1-1,TGTGCCAGCAGCCTCTGGACGGGGGGGTCGGCTGAAGCTTTCTTT,CASSLWTGGSAEAFF
TRBV19,TRBD1,few,TRBJ2-1,TGTGCCAGTAGTAATTTTTCTCGAAGACAGGGGTCCTACAATGAGCAGTTCTTC,CASSNFSRRQGSYNEQFF
TRBV20-1,-,-,TRBJ2-7,TGCAGTGCCACCCAATTGACTACCCGCTACGAGCAGTACTTC,CSATQLTTRYEQYF
TRBV19,-,once,TRBJ2-2,TGTGCCAGTAAGAGGACAGCAAACACCGGGGAGCTGTTTTTT,CASKRTANTGELFF